This TCR beta chain came from a study of Ad26.COV2.S vaccination and SARS-CoV-2 variants. TCRdb's copy holds only in-frame clones and misses some; the assay was immunoSEQ multiplex PCR. Of about 320,000 clones in the sample, approximately 80% are singletons; the top ten hold 2% to 2.5%. The treatment: 15 to 20 received Ad26.COV2.S at low or high dose, single or two shots; roughly 5 received placebo; per-sample allocation not given. The samples were gathered on day 63 after the first injection of vaccine or placebo. Material: peripheral blood, obtained in a trial of Ad26.COV2.S vaccine versus placebo. The source is a person between 18 and 59 years old who received the Ad26.COV2.S COVID-19 vaccine or a placebo.

The CDR3 loop reads CASRPQGRDGYTF. The CDR3 bases are TGTGCCAGCAGGCCTCAGGGGCGGGATGGCTACACCTTC. V is TRBV6-5 and J is TRBJ1-2; D might be TRBD1 (6 bases). CDR1 and CDR2 (germline): MNHEY, SVGAGI. The CDR3 has 13 residues. V shed 6 bases and J shed 6 bases, with 14 bases lying between them.